This section outlines one T cell receptor (beta chain) sequence together with its context. This clonotype has a count of ten or more. Its antigen remains undetermined. Base quality data are lacking; no much larger clone is found one base away. This sample is part of a study of T cells after yellow fever vaccination (dated by TCRdb to the late 2010s). Some background on the complete study: Libraries from fractions with low cell numbers were prepared with the SMART-Seq v4 Ultra Low Input RNA kit. Blood samples were taken at several timepoints before and after primary and secondary immunization, and bulk PBMC replicates and cell subsets were isolated. To follow T-cell clones before and after both primary and booster YFV17D yellow fever vaccination, bulk TCR alpha and beta repertoires underwent longitudinal sequencing. The cohort comprised two healthy male donors, one aged 18 to 30 and one aged 30 to 39 years.

V loses 3 bases, J loses 10 bases, and the germline ends lie 8 bases apart. From cysteine to phenylalanine, the CDR3 is 11 amino acids long. Kept here is only the CDR3 DNA, which spans 33 bases and is read in frame from base 1. Looking up the germline V gene yields CDR1 SGDLS and CDR2 YYNGEE. What the study reported, not specific to this receptor: Most clones expanded after primary vaccination were re-detected after the booster (around 96% of CD4 and around 88% of CD8), suggesting broad memory maintenance. The study included only two donors, which limits how far the findings can be generalized. A small share of clonotypes was detected in both CD4 and CD8 compartments, with the overlap likely arising from convergent recombination. The secondary T-cell response was found to be weaker but faster than the primary response, with a peak reached on day 5 rather than on day 15. Because abundant contaminating clonotypes from the bulk population could be contained in FACS-sorted repertoires, computational filtering was required.

The instrument given in TCRdb is Illumina NovaSeq 6000. TCR cDNA was synthesized by 5'RACE template switching, through which a universal primer site and unique molecular identifiers were introduced. Priming of cDNA synthesis was performed from both the TCR alpha and TCR beta constant segments. Two PCR steps were used to amplify libraries, with sample barcodes and sequencing adapters being added in the second step. Libraries were sequenced on Illumina HiSeq 2500 (2x100 bp) or NovaSeq (2x150 bp). The published analysis was carried out like this. MIGEC handled demultiplexing of reads and collapsing into UMI consensus sequences, while MiXCR performed V(D)J alignment. Clonotypes responding to the vaccine were identified with edgeR on replicate PBMC samples, with the criteria of FDR below 0.01 and a log2 fold change above 5 up to day 15. Bulk clonotypes were assigned CD4 or CD8 identity according to which sequenced CD4 or CD8 repertoire held them at higher abundance. TCRdb reprocessing: public reads trimmed at Q25 with fastp, clones called with MiXCR, in-frame beta chains kept. Merged by CDR3 protein, the rows form single entries marked with the most common genes and DNA. These V and J calls derive from TCRdb rather than the authors' analysis. The sample records a few hundred thousand distinct CDR3 sequences, roughly 3.9% of which are singletons. Clones ranked in the top ten supply approximately 23% of the sample.

Explained via the paper, the treatment or condition label denotes: live attenuated yellow fever vaccine strain. Two biological replicates of bulk PBMCs were collected at each blood-draw timepoint. PBMCs were isolated from peripheral blood using a standard Ficoll-Paque protocol. TriZol was used to extract RNA from bulk PBMCs, CD4 and CD8 fractions, and dextramer-positive and dextramer-negative fractions. The rearrangement combines TRBV9 with TRBJ2-1; D gene: possibly TRBD1, on 5 matching bases. Sequencing was performed on PBMCs, taken 5 days after the yellow fever booster vaccination. This TCR came from a man younger than 35 who received the YFV17D yellow fever vaccine. CDR3 sequence: CASSDRQEQFF. The nucleotides read TGTGCCAGCAGCGATCGACAGGAGCAGTTCTTC.